Following are 5 T cell receptor beta chains from one sample sequenced in a study of blood T cell repertoires in COVID-19. The protocol was immunoSEQ multiplex PCR, while the TCRdb copy is restricted to in-frame clones and leaves out a portion. This table holds about 180,000 clones, approximately 81% found once. Sequencing was done on a sample of peripheral blood. These receptors were obtained from a person between 65 and 79 years old with COVID-19, enrolled during active disease.

The gene calls are TRBV20-1 and TRBJ2-5, with no clear D. The germline V gene encodes CDR1 DFQATT and CDR2 SNEGSKA (reference sequence). This CDR3 is built from 14 residues. The germline V and J ends were trimmed by 3 bases and 4 bases, with 15 bases remaining between them. The CDR3 DNA is TGCAGTGCTAGTCCGACCGGGTCGAGAGAGACCCAGTACTTC. Protein sequence: CSASPTGSRETQYF.

This chain links TRBV18 with TRBJ1-1; D unclear. The germline gives CDR1 KGHSH, CDR2 LQKENI. Trimming shortened V by 4 bases and J by 4 bases, and 13 bases separated the two germline ends. The CDR3 is made up of 14 amino acids. The CDR3 sequence is CASSLSEGGTEAFF. Written as DNA, the CDR3 is TGTGCCAGCTCACTATCTGAGGGCGGCACTGAAGCTTTCTTT.

The sample holds one count of this clone. The genes are TRBV5-4 and TRBJ2-5; 11 bases are a match to TRBD2. V was pared by 5 bases and J by 5 bases, with 5 bases of the junction left unmatched. This CDR3 has 14 residues. Germline assignment: CDR1 SGHNT and CDR2 YYREEE (reference sequence). CDR3 bases: TGTGCCAGCAGGGGGACTAGCGGTCCGGAGACCCAGTACTTC. Translated: CASRGTSGPETQYF.

The rearrangement joins TRBV28 to TRBJ1-2; 10 bases fit TRBD1. There are 14 residues in the CDR3. Germline CDR1 reads MDHEN; CDR2 reads SYDVKM. V was pared by 4 bases and J by 2 bases, with 1 base of the junction left unmatched. CDR3 loop: CASSSDRGNYGYTF. The CDR3 DNA follows: TGTGCCAGCAGTTCGGACAGGGGGAACTATGGCTACACCTTC.

The V and J genes are TRBV18 and TRBJ1-5; 10 positions match TRBD1. The CDR3 is 15 residues long. Germline V lookup: CDR1 KGHSH, CDR2 LQKENI. Unmatched junction bases numbered 4, after V lost 3 bases and J lost 5 bases. The CDR3 sequence is CASSPAGTGDQPQHF. CDR3 nucleotide sequence: TGTGCCAGCTCACCGGCGGGGACAGGGGATCAGCCCCAGCATTTT.